This is a list of T cell receptor beta chains from one sample in a study of cytomegalovirus exposure and HLA in healthy donors. The protocol was immunoSEQ multiplex PCR, while the TCRdb copy is restricted to in-frame clones and leaves out a portion. The sample carries 150,000 to 180,000 clones, 80% recorded once. The specimen sequenced was PBMCs. The receptors shown here come from a woman aged 40 to 49 in good health and CMV-seropositive. The CDR3 runs from the conserved cysteine through the conserved F or W. The D gene is left open where the match is weak. Clone size is not always given. Where it is, it says once, few, many or a class for expanded clones.

>TRBJ2-1|-|-|15|TRBV15
CATSSPGGPYNEQFF
TGTGCCACCAGCAGTCCTGGGGGCCCATACAATGAGCAGTTCTTC
>TRBJ2-7|-|few|14|TRBV7-2
CASSPWTSSYEQYF
TGTGCCAGCAGCCCTTGGACATCTTCCTACGAGCAGTACTTC
>TRBJ1-1|-|once|10|TRBV28
CASGRTEAFF
TGTGCCAGCGGGAGGACTGAAGCTTTCTTT
>TRBJ2-1|-|-|12|TRBV2
CASSGDSNEQFF
TGTGCCAGCAGCGGGGATTCCAATGAGCAGTTCTTC
>TRBJ1-2|-|-|12|TRBV5-4
CASSLNTLGYTF
TGTGCCAGCAGCTTGAACACCTTAGGCTACACCTTC
>TRBJ2-1|TRBD2|-|16|TRBV29-1
CSVEGTSGRMGNEQFF
TGCAGCGTTGAAGGGACTAGCGGGAGAATGGGGAATGAGCAGTTCTTC
>TRBJ2-7|-|-|15|TRBV5-4
CASSLGGLPTYEQYF
TGTGCCAGCAGCTTGGGAGGGTTACCAACCTACGAGCAGTACTTC
>TRBJ2-3|TRBD2|-|15|TRBV7-9
CASSLELAFTDTQYF
TGTGCCAGCAGCTTAGAACTAGCGTTTACGGATACGCAGTATTTT
>TRBJ2-5|TRBD2|-|15|TRBV7-6
CASSHRREGQETQYF
TGTGCCAGCAGCCACCGGCGGGAGGGCCAAGAGACCCAGTACTTC
>TRBJ2-7|TRBD1|-|13|TRBV5-1
CASSWGQGYEQYF
TGCGCCAGCAGTTGGGGACAGGGGTACGAGCAGTACTTC
>TRBJ2-1|TRBD2|-|16|TRBV7-3
CASSDQTSGLVNEQFF
TGTGCCAGCAGCGACCAGACTAGCGGGCTGGTCAATGAGCAGTTCTTC
>TRBJ1-1|-|-|17|TRBV19
CASRRAGGTSGVTEAFF
TGTGCCAGTAGAAGAGCGGGAGGCACATCTGGGGTCACTGAAGCTTTCTTT
>TRBJ2-7|TRBD2|-|16|TRBV4-2
CASSQEGTSGSKEQYF
TGTGCCAGCAGCCAAGAGGGAACTAGCGGGAGTAAAGAGCAGTACTTC
>TRBJ2-5|TRBD2|once|14|TRBV19
CASSLRTSQETQYF
TGTGCCAGTAGTCTCCGGACTAGCCAAGAGACCCAGTACTTC
>TRBJ2-7|-|-|18|TRBV6-1
CASSEGPSVGATSYEQYF
TGTGCCAGCAGTGAAGGCCCTAGCGTAGGAGCGACCTCCTACGAGCAGTACTTC
>TRBJ2-2|-|-|14|TRBV18
CASSGTSDTGELFF
TGTGCCAGCTCAGGGACAAGTGACACCGGGGAGCTGTTTTTT
>TRBJ2-2|TRBD2|-|16|TRBV5-5
CASSFAGTRYTGELFF
TGTGCCAGCAGCTTCGCCGGGACTAGGTATACCGGGGAGCTGTTTTTT
>TRBJ2-5|-|-|13|TRBV30
CACNRASGKTQYF
TGTGCCTGCAACAGGGCCTCGGGGAAGACCCAGTACTTC
>TRBJ1-1|-|-|14|TRBV7-4
CASSSPGQNTEAFF
TGTGCCAGCAGCTCCCCGGGACAGAACACTGAAGCTTTCTTT